The 14 T cell receptor beta chains listed next were all sequenced from one sample in a study of cytomegalovirus exposure and HLA in healthy donors. With 60 Vbeta and 13 Jbeta primers, the PCR was carried out. The protocol was immunoSEQ multiplex PCR, while the TCRdb copy is restricted to in-frame clones and leaves out a portion. The sample's table shows under 200,000 clones. The sequenced sample consisted of PBMCs. The receptors shown here come from a man aged 25 to 45 in good health and CMV-seronegative.

The CDR3 protein is CASSLVDGGTEAFF. The CDR3 coding sequence is TGTGCCAGCAGCTTAGTTGACGGGGGGACTGAAGCTTTCTTT. The V call is TRBV11-3, the J call TRBJ1-1; D is perhaps TRBD1 (5 bases). Germline values: CDR1 SGHNT, CDR2 YENEEA. V lost 1 base, J lost 5 bases, and 11 bases lay in between. The CDR3 covers 14 residues.

The V gene is TRBV7-8, the J gene TRBJ2-3, with TRBD1 identical over 7 bases. Germline lookup yields CDR1 SGHVS and CDR2 FQNEAQ. The CDR3 has 15 amino acids. V trimming: 3 bases; J trimming: 1 base; junction bases outside the gene matches: 4. Written as DNA, the CDR3 is TGTGCCAGCAGCTTGATCGGACAGGGCACAGATACGCAGTATTTT. This encodes CASSLIGQGTDTQYF.

This chain uses TRBV7-2 with TRBJ2-7; 9 nucleotides line up with TRBD1. Germline-derived CDR1 and CDR2 are SGHTA and FQGNSA. The CDR3 is made up of 16 amino acids. V shed 4 bases, J shed 0 bases, and the junction held 7 bases outside the gene matches. For the CDR3, the DNA is TGTGCCAGCAGCTGGTTACAGGGGGCTGACTCCTACGAGCAGTACTTC. Translated: CASSWLQGADSYEQYF.

The V gene is TRBV27, the J gene TRBJ2-7; perhaps TRBD2 as D (5 bases). Germline CDR1 MNHEY, CDR2 SMNVEV (reference sequence). Trimming cost V 9 bases and J 2 bases, with 20 bases left between them. This CDR3 has 15 amino acids. CDR3 bases: TGTGCCAGTTCCCCCCCCGGACTGAGACCCTACGAGCAGTACTTC. This encodes CASSPPGLRPYEQYF.

The genes are TRBV7-2 and TRBJ2-7; D gene unclear. Germline values: CDR1 SGHTA, CDR2 FQGNSA. V gave up 2 bases and J gave up 2 bases, with 4 bases separating them. The CDR3 is 12 residues long. CDR3 loop: CASSLHTYEQYF. As DNA, the CDR3 is TGTGCCAGCAGCTTACACACCTACGAGCAGTACTTC.

This chain's CDR3 is CATSRGVAGWDTEAFF. The DNA for the CDR3 is TGTGCCACCAGCAGAGGGGTGGCAGGGTGGGACACTGAAGCTTTCTTT. This chain links TRBV15 with TRBJ1-1; possible D gene TRBD1, 5 bases. Germline V gene data show CDR1 as LNHNV and CDR2 as YYDKDF (reference sequence). This CDR3 has 16 residues. V was pared by 1 base and J by 3 bases, with 15 bases between.

This chain uses TRBV5-1 with TRBJ2-3; 9 bases match TRBD2. V lost 1 base and J lost 4; bases outside the gene matches: 7. CDR3 length: 16 amino acids. Germline CDR1 is SGHRS and CDR2 is YFSETQ. The CDR3 here is CASSLPSGAQADTQYF. Written as DNA, the CDR3 is TGCGCCAGCAGCTTGCCTAGCGGGGCACAGGCAGATACGCAGTATTTT.

This chain links TRBV6-1 with TRBJ2-7; D might be TRBD2 (7 bases). Germline CDR1 and CDR2: MNHNS and SASEGT. V was shortened by 10 bases and J by 7 bases, with 26 bases between the two germline ends. The CDR3 is made up of 15 amino acids. The CDR3 DNA follows: TGTGCCACCCTGTGGGGGGCGGGAGCGCCCCGGGAGCAGTACTTC. Amino acids: CATLWGAGAPREQYF.

The chain recombines TRBV5-4 with TRBJ2-7, with TRBD2 matching 8 bases. The germline V gene has CDR1 SGHNT and CDR2 YYREEE (reference sequence). Unmatched junction bases numbered 6, after V lost 4 bases and J lost 0 bases. This CDR3 is 15 amino acids long. The CDR3 DNA follows: TGTGCCAGCAGCAAAGCGGGAGCGCTCTCCTACGAGCAGTACTTC. It encodes CASSKAGALSYEQYF. The variable domain in full, with the rest retrieved from reference TRBV5-4 and TRBJ2-7, is ETGVTQSPTHLIKTRGQQVTLRCSSQSGHNTVSWYQQALGQGPQFIFQYYREEENGRGNFPPRFSGLQFPNYSSELNVNALELDDSALYLCASSKAGALSYEQYFGPGTRLTVT.

V is TRBV7-8 and J is TRBJ2-1, with 9 bases fitting TRBD1. Germline V gene data show CDR1 as SGHVS and CDR2 as FQNEAQ. CDR3 length: 15 amino acids. Trimming at V came to 5 bases and at J to 6 bases, leaving 8 bases not matched to a gene. CDR3 bases: TGTGCCAGCAGCCATGGACAGGGGCAATTCAATGAGCAGTTCTTC. Protein product: CASSHGQGQFNEQFF.

The chain is built from TRBV4-2 and TRBJ2-1; TRBD2 matches at 11 bases. J was trimmed by 4 bases and V by 4 bases; bases with no gene match: 3. CDR1 and CDR2 (germline): LGHNA, YNFKEQ. The length of the CDR3 is 15 residues. The CDR3 region is CASSLLAGGYNEQFF. DNA for the CDR3: TGTGCCAGCAGCCTCCTAGCGGGGGGTTACAATGAGCAGTTCTTC.

This chain connects TRBV4-2 to TRBJ2-7, with 8 nucleotides matching TRBD2. This CDR3 spans 16 amino acids. Trimming removed 1 base from V and 2 bases from J; junction bases left unmatched: 7. CDR1 LGHNA and CDR2 YNFKEQ come from the germline V gene. CDR3 DNA sequence: TGTGCCAGCAGCCAAGTAGGGCCGGGAGGGCCCTACGAGCAGTACTTC. Translating gives CASSQVGPGGPYEQYF.

The chain is built from TRBV7-9 and TRBJ2-7, with 7 bases that match TRBD2. Losses at the gene ends were 3 bases for V and 5 bases for J; bases not matched to a gene: 10. The CDR3 consists of 15 residues. The germline V gene has CDR1 SEHNR and CDR2 FQNEAQ (reference sequence). Here the CDR3 DNA reads TGTGCCAGCAGCTTTCCCACGGCGGGAGTTCACGAGCAGTACTTC. Translation: CASSFPTAGVHEQYF.

The gene calls are TRBV5-6 and TRBJ2-7, with D hard to call. Germline CDR1 and CDR2: SGHDT and YYEEEE. The CDR3 length is 11 residues. V was pared by 3 bases and J by 9 bases, with 10 bases between. The CDR3 is CASSSSSGQYF. As DNA, the CDR3 is TGTGCCAGCAGCTCAAGCTCCGGGCAGTACTTC.